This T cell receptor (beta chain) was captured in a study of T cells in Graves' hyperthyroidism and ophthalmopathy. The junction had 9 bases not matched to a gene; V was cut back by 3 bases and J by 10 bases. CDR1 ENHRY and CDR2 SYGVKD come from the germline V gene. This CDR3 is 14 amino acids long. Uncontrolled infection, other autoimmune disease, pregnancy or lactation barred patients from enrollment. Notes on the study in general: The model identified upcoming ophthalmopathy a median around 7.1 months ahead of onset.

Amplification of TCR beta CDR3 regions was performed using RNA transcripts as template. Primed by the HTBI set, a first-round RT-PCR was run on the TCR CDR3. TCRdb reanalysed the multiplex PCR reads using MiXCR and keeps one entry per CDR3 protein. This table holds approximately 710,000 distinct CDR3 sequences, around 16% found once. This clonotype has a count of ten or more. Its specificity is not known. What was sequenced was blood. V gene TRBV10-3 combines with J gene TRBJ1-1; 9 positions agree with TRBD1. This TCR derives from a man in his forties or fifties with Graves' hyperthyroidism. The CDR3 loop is CAISDSTGGEGAFF. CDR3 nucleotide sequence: TGTGCCATCAGTGATTCCACAGGGGGCGAGGGAGCTTTCTTT.